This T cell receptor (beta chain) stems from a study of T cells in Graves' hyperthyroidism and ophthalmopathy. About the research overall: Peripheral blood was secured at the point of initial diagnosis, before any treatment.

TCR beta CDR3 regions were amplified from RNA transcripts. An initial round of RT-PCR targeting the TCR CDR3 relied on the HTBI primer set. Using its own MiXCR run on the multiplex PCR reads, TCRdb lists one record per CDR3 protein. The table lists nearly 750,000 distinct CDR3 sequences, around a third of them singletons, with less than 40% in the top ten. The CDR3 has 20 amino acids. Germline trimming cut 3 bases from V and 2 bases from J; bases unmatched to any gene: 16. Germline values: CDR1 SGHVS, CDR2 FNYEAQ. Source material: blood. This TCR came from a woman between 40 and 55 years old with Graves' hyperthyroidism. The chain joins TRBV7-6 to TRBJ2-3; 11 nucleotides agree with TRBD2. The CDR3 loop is CASSFLKTRLAGRNTDTQYF. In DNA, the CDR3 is TGTGCCAGCAGCTTCCTAAAGACCCGACTAGCGGGGCGTAACACAGATACGCAGTATTTT.